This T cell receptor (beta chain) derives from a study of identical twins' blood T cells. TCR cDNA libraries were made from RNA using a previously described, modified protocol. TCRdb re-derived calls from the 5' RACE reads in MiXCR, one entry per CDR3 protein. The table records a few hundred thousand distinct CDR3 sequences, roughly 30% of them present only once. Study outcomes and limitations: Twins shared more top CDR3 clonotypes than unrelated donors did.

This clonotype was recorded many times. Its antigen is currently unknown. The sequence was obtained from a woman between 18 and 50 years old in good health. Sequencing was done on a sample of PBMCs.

The CDR3 here is CASSQETLEITKDNYGYTF. The CDR3 DNA reads as TGTGCCAGCAGCCAAGAGACGCTAGAAATAACAAAGGATAACTATGGCTACACCTTC. This chain joins TRBV14 and TRBJ1-2; D uncertain. Deletions cut 0 bases from V and 1 base from J, with 21 bases between. The germline gives CDR1 SGHDN, CDR2 FVKESK. The CDR3 sequence is 19 residues long.